This T cell receptor beta chain was sequenced during a study of T cell responses to AZD1222 COVID-19 vaccine. Study background: Samples with a second dose at about 4 or about 12 weeks were pooled together. Study-wide points: Spike-specific TCR repertoires showed rising breadth and depth after two AZD1222 doses. Sampled repertoires all dated from after the peak T cell response.

This clone has just a few counts. What it binds is not known. The assay was immunoSEQ multiplex PCR, and TCRdb's table has in-frame clones only and misses some. The sample records about 160,000 clones, roughly 86% being singletons. Deletions cut 5 bases from V and 5 bases from J, with 7 bases between. This CDR3 region has 11 residues. The V gene's germline CDR1 is MGHDK and CDR2 SYGVNS. Sequences were derived from peripheral blood, sampled on day 0 of AZD1222 vaccination. This TCR was sampled from an adult in good health. The V gene is TRBV25-1, the J gene TRBJ2-7; D is perhaps TRBD1 (5 bases). The CDR3 DNA is TGTGCCAGCAGTATAGGGGACGAGCAGTACTTC. Translation: CASSIGDEQYF.